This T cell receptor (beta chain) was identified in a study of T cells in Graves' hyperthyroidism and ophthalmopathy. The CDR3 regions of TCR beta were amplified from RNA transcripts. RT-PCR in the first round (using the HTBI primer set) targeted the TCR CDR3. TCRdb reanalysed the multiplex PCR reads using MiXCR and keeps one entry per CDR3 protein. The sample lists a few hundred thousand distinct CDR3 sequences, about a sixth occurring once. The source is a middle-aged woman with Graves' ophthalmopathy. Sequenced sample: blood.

The CDR3 here is CSSPRWGYEQYF. The DNA for the CDR3 is TGCAGTTCTCCCCGGTGGGGTTACGAGCAGTACTTC. The gene calls are TRBV20-1 and TRBJ2-7; D unresolved. Trimming pared 8 bases from V and 4 bases from J, leaving 15 bases between. Germline V gene lookup returns CDR1 DFQATT and CDR2 SNEGSKA (reference sequence). This CDR3 comprises 12 residues.